This paragraph reports one T cell receptor beta chain. The CDR3 has 18 residues. The V gene end was trimmed by 6 bases and the J gene end by 2 bases; junction bases not matched to a gene: 12. From germline, CDR1 is KGHSH and CDR2 LQKENI. Living in about two dozen US areas, the participants were between about 18 and 90 years of age. Participant-given clinical history determined each cohort assignment. Cohort 3 recovered donors had two negative PCRs, clearance, or symptom resolution. Some clones are missing from TCRdb's copy, which holds only in-frame ones; the method was immunoSEQ multiplex PCR. The sample yields a few hundred thousand clones, approximately 92% seen once. This entry belongs to a study of blood T cell repertoires in COVID-19.

This chain links TRBV18 with TRBJ1-3, with TRBD1 matching 11 bases. This receptor was identified in a man aged 18 to 35 who had recovered from COVID-19. Sequencing input: PBMCs or T cells enriched from blood (not recorded which). This chain's CDR3 is CASSPAWTGGGTGNTIYF. The DNA of the CDR3 is TGTGCCAGCTCGCCGGCCTGGACAGGGGGCGGAACTGGAAACACCATATATTTT.